Below, 13 T cell receptor beta chains from the same sample are listed, as sequenced in a study of T cell repertoires in cytomegalovirus infection. TCRdb independently ran MiXCR on the reads; one entry per CDR3 protein. There are 680,000 or so distinct CDR3 sequences in the sample; about 33% occur only once, and 15% to 20% lies in the top ten. Their recognized antigens are unknown. Source: cultured PBMCs, taken from culture after CMV antigen stimulation. The origin of the receptors is a human donor in good health (CMV status not recorded). Some clones in this sample may be carry-over from other donors' samples.

This clonotype has ten or more counts. The CDR3 DNA reads TGTGCCAGCAGCCCCGGGGTCAGCACAGATACGCAGTATTTT. This sequence encodes CASSPGVSTDTQYF. This chain links TRBV7-2 with TRBJ2-3, with D tentatively TRBD2 (5 bases). Per the germline V gene, CDR1 is SGHTA and CDR2 is FQGNSA. V lost 5 bases, J lost 0 bases, and 9 bases lay in between. The CDR3 loop spans 14 amino acids.

V and J are TRBV5-1 and TRBJ2-7, with a weak D call TRBD2 (6 bases). This CDR3 spans 16 amino acids. The germline V gene encodes CDR1 SGHRS and CDR2 YFSETQ. V lost 0 bases and J lost 2, with 15 bases in between. The CDR3 protein is CASSLGGTQETYEQYF. The CDR3 bases are TGCGCCAGCAGCTTGGGGGGGACTCAAGAGACCTACGAGCAGTACTTC. Combining the CDR3 with reference TRBV5-1 and TRBJ2-7 gives the whole variable domain KAGVTQTPRYLIKTRGQQVTLSCSPISGHRSVSWYQQTPGQGLQFLFEYFSETQRNKGNFPGRFSGRQFSNSRSEMNVSTLELGDSALYLCASSLGGTQETYEQYFGPGTRLTVT.

CDR3 nucleotides: TGTGCCAGCAGTCCTCGAGGGGACATAACGGAGACCCAGTACTTC. Protein sequence: CASSPRGDITETQYF. The chain combines TRBV2 with TRBJ2-5; TRBD1 might be the D (6 bases). V was trimmed by 5 bases and J by 5 bases, leaving 18 bases between them. The CDR3 totals 15 residues. CDR1 is SNHLY, CDR2 FYNNEI, per germline.

This chain joins TRBV7-2 and TRBJ2-3; 12 positions match TRBD2. V gave up 5 bases and J gave up 1 base; unmatched junction bases: 4. Per the germline V gene, CDR1 is SGHTA and CDR2 is FQGNSA. This CDR3 has 16 amino acids. Here the CDR3 reads CASSIRLAGGTDTQYF. DNA of the CDR3: TGTGCCAGCAGCATCCGACTAGCGGGGGGCACAGATACGCAGTATTTT.

This clonotype was counted only a few times. V gene TRBV11-2 combines with J gene TRBJ2-1; perhaps D is TRBD1 or TRBD2 (5 bases each). The germline gives CDR1 SGHAT, CDR2 FQNNGV. The CDR3 is 14 residues long. Deletions cut 1 base from V and 6 bases from J, with 10 bases between. The CDR3, as DNA: TGTGCCAGCAGCTTAGTCGATGGGGGCAATGAGCAGTTCTTC. It encodes CASSLVDGGNEQFF.

The chain joins TRBV20-1 to TRBJ2-7; D possibly corresponds to TRBD1 (5 bases). Germline V CDR1 and CDR2: DFQATT, SNEGSKA (reference sequence). V shed 4 bases and J shed 2 bases, with 15 bases lying between them. This CDR3 has 14 amino acids. The chain's CDR3 is CSANPDSATYEQYF. CDR3 coding DNA: TGCAGTGCTAATCCTGACAGCGCAACCTACGAGCAGTACTTC.

The table lists this clonotype with a few counts. The genes are TRBV27 and TRBJ1-2, with 10 bases aligning to TRBD1. V shed 4 bases and J 4 bases; nucleotides not matched to a gene: 9. Per the germline V gene, CDR1 is MNHEY and CDR2 is SMNVEV (reference sequence). The CDR3 sequence is 16 residues long. The CDR3: CASSSTGTGAAYGYTF. CDR3 nucleotide sequence: TGTGCCAGCAGTTCCACCGGGACAGGGGCCGCCTATGGCTACACCTTC.

This clonotype was counted a few times. The CDR3 DNA is TGTGCCAGCAGCACAGGACCGATTAACTATGGCTACACCTTC. This encodes CASSTGPINYGYTF. The chain combines TRBV7-2 with TRBJ1-2, with a possible D match to TRBD1 (5 bases). The CDR3 length is 14 residues. Deletions cut 5 bases from V and 1 base from J, with 11 bases between. Germline loops: CDR1 SGHTA, CDR2 FQGNSA.

This clonotype turned up a few times. The rearrangement joins TRBV27 to TRBJ1-5; TRBD1 agrees at 7 bases. The CDR3 has 15 amino acids. The germline CDR1 and CDR2 sequences are MNHEY and SMNVEV (reference sequence). The junction had 5 bases not matched to a gene; V was cut back by 6 bases and J by 0 bases. CDR3 loop: CASRDRLDSNQPQHF. The CDR3 coding sequence is TGTGCCAGCAGGGACAGGTTGGATAGCAATCAGCCCCAGCATTTT.

The gene calls are TRBV19 and TRBJ2-5; D gene unclear. Germline V lookup: CDR1 LNHDA, CDR2 SQIVND (reference sequence). The germline V and J ends were trimmed by 6 bases and 3 bases, with 14 bases remaining between them. This CDR3 is built from 14 residues. The CDR3 DNA is TGTGCCAGTAGGGCATCGGACCGAGAAGAGACCCAGTACTTC. Protein product: CASRASDREETQYF.

This clonotype occurred a few times. The chain couples TRBV12-3 or TRBV12-4 to TRBJ2-1; D gene unclear. Deletions cut 6 bases from V and 0 bases from J, with 12 bases between. The CDR3 totals 15 residues. The CDR3 DNA is TGTGCCAGCAGACGGGCAGAGAGCTCCTACAATGAGCAGTTCTTC. Residues: CASRRAESSYNEQFF.

V and J are TRBV5-1 and TRBJ1-1, with D possibly being TRBD1 (5 bases). The CDR3 has 12 residues. V gave up 0 bases and J gave up 8 bases, with 8 bases separating them. Germline V gene sequence: CDR1 SGHRS, CDR2 YFSETQ. In DNA, the CDR3 is TGCGCCAGCAGCTTGGCGGGGCCCGAAGCTTTCTTT. As protein: CASSLAGPEAFF. The whole variable domain, remainder taken from reference TRBV5-1 and TRBJ1-1, is KAGVTQTPRYLIKTRGQQVTLSCSPISGHRSVSWYQQTPGQGLQFLFEYFSETQRNKGNFPGRFSGRQFSNSRSEMNVSTLELGDSALYLCASSLAGPEAFFGQGTRLTVV.

This chain uses TRBV12-3 or TRBV12-4 with TRBJ2-1; D unresolved. The CDR3 covers 9 residues. V was trimmed by 11 bases and J by 10 bases, leaving 9 bases between them. CDR3 protein: CASGWEQFF. As DNA, the CDR3 is TGTGCCTCTGGCTGGGAGCAGTTCTTC.